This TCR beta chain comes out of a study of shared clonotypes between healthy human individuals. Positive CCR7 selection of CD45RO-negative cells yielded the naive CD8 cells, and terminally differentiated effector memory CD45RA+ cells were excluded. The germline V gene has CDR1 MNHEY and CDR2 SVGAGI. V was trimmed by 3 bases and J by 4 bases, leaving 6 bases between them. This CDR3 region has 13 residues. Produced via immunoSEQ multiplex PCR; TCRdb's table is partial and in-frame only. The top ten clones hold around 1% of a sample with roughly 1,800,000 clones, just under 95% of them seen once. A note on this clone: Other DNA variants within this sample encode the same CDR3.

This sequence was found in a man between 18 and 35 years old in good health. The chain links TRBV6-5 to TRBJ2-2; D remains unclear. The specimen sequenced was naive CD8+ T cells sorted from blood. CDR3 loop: CASSYTLTGELFF. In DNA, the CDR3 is TGTGCCAGCAGTTATACTCTCACCGGGGAGCTGTTTTTT.